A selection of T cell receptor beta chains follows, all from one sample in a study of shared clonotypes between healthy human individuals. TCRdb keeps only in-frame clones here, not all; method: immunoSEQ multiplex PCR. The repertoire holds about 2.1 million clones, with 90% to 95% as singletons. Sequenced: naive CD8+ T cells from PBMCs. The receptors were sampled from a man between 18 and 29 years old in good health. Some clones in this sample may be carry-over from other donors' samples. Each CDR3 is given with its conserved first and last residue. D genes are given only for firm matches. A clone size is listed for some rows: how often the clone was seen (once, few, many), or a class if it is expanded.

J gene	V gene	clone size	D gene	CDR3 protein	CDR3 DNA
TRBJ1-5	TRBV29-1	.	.	CSVLPANNQPQHF	TGCAGCGTTCTGCCCGCTAATAATCAGCCCCAGCATTTT
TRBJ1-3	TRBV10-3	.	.	CAISGGVTGNTIYF	TGTGCCATCAGTGGGGGGGTGACTGGAAACACCATATATTTT
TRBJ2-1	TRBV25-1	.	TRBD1	CASRTGGPYNEQFF	TGTGCCAGCAGGACAGGGGGACCTTACAATGAGCAGTTCTTC
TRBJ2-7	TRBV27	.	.	CASSLLGGLEQYF	TGTGCCAGCAGTTTATTGGGGGGGCTAGAGCAGTACTTC
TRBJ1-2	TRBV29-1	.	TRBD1	CSVEDLGTGPPNWYGYTF	TGCAGCGTTGAAGATCTTGGGACAGGACCCCCTAACTGGTACGGCTACACCTTC
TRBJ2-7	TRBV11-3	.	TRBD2	CASTPRLAGDCSEQYF	TGTGCCAGCACCCCCCGACTAGCGGGAGATTGTAGCGAGCAGTACTTC
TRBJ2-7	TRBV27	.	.	CASSPRVDYEQYF	TGTGCCAGCAGTCCGAGAGTTGACTACGAGCAGTACTTC
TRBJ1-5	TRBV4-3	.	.	CASSQDSGEGQPQHF	TGCGCCAGCAGCCAAGATTCGGGGGAGGGGCAGCCCCAGCATTTT
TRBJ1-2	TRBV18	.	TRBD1	CASSPSRDRDLYGYTF	TGTGCCAGCTCACCGTCCCGGGACAGGGATTTGTATGGCTACACCTTC
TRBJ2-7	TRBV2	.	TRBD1	CASRVRDRPLEQYF	TGTGCCAGCAGGGTCCGGGACAGACCATTGGAGCAGTACTTC
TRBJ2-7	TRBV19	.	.	CASSARGHYEQYF	TGTGCCAGTAGTGCCCGGGGACACTACGAGCAGTACTTC
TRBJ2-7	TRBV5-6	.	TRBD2	CASSPQPKRELGFEQYF	TGTGCCAGCAGCCCACAACCGAAGCGGGAGCTCGGTTTCGAGCAGTACTTC
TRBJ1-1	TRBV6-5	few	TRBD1	CASVTGQGNTEAFF	TGTGCCAGCGTAACGGGACAGGGGAACACTGAAGCTTTCTTT
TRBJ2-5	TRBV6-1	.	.	CASSGDLRRETQYF	TGTGCCAGCAGTGGGGACTTGCGGAGAGAGACCCAGTACTTC
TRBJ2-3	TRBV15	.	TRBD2	CATSSGRGPDTQYF	TGTGCCACCTCCAGCGGGAGGGGGCCAGATACGCAGTATTTT
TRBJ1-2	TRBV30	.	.	CAWSEGRRNYGYTF	TGTGCCTGGAGTGAGGGGCGGAGGAATTATGGCTACACCTTC
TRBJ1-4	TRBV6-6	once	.	CASSREGVGEKLFF	TGTGCCAGCAGTCGAGAAGGGGTGGGTGAAAAACTGTTTTTT
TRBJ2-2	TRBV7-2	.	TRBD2	CASSFGRATGELFF	TGTGCCAGCAGCTTCGGGAGGGCAACCGGGGAGCTGTTTTTT
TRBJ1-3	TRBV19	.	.	CASRKQGSGNTIYF	TGTGCCAGTAGAAAACAGGGATCCGGAAACACCATATATTTT
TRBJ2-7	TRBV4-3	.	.	CASSQDFAPGAEQYF	TGCGCCAGCAGCCAAGATTTCGCCCCTGGAGCCGAGCAGTACTTC
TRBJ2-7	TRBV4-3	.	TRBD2	CASSRGLASYEQYF	TGCGCCAGCAGCCGAGGACTAGCCTCCTACGAGCAGTACTTC
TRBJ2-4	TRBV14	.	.	CASSQTTDDNIQYF	TGTGCCAGCAGCCAGACGACGGATGATAACATTCAGTACTTC
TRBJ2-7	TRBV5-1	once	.	CASSWTAATYEQYF	TGCGCCAGCAGCTGGACAGCCGCGACCTACGAGCAGTACTTC
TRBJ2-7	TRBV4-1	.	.	CASAEGFPYEQYF	TGCGCCAGCGCCGAGGGGTTCCCCTACGAGCAGTACTTC
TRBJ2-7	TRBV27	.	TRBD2	CASSLSSGLAGTYEQYF	TGTGCCAGCAGTTTATCGTCTGGACTAGCGGGAACCTACGAGCAGTACTTC
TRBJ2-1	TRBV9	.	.	CASSVAGAVHNEQFF	TGTGCCAGCAGCGTAGCGGGGGCTGTCCACAATGAGCAGTTCTTC
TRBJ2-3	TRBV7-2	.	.	CASIPRVGVPDTQYF	TGTGCCAGCATCCCGCGAGTAGGGGTGCCAGATACGCAGTATTTT
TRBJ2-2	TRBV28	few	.	CASSRNTGELFF	TGTGCCAGCAGCAGGAACACCGGGGAGCTGTTTTTT
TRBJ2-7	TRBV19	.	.	CASSIGHGTYEQYF	TGTGCCAGTAGTATAGGTCACGGAACCTACGAGCAGTACTTC
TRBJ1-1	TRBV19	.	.	CASSMPFPRGPNTEAFF	TGTGCCAGTAGTATGCCCTTCCCGCGGGGCCCGAACACTGAAGCTTTCTTT
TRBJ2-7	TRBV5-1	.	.	CASSLEPGEVYEQYF	TGCGCCAGCAGCTTGGAACCAGGGGAAGTCTACGAGCAGTACTTC
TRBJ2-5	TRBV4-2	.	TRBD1	CASSQGTGGETQYF	TGTGCCAGCAGCCAAGGGACAGGGGGAGAGACCCAGTACTTC